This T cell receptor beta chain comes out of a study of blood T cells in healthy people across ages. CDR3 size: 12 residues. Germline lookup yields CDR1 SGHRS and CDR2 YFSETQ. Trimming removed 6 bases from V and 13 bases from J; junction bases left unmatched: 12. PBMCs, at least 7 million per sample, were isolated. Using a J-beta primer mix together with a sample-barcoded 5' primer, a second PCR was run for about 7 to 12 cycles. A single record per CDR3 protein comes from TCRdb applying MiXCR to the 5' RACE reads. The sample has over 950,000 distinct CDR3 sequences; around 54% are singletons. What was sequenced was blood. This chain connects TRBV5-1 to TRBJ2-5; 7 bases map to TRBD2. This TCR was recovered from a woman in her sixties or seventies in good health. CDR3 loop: CASKGGRDERYF. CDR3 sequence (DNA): TGCGCCAGCAAAGGCGGGAGAGATGAGCGGTACTTC.